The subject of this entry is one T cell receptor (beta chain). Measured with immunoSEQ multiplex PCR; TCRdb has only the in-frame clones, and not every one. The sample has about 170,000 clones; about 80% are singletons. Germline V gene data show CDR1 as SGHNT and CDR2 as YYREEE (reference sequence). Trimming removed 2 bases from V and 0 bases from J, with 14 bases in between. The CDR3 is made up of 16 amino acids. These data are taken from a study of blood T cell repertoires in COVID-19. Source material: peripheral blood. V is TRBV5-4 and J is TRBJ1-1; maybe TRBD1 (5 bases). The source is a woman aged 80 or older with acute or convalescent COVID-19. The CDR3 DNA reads TGTGCCAGCAGCTTCGGCGGGGCTGTCATGAACACTGAAGCTTTCTTT. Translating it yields CASSFGGAVMNTEAFF.